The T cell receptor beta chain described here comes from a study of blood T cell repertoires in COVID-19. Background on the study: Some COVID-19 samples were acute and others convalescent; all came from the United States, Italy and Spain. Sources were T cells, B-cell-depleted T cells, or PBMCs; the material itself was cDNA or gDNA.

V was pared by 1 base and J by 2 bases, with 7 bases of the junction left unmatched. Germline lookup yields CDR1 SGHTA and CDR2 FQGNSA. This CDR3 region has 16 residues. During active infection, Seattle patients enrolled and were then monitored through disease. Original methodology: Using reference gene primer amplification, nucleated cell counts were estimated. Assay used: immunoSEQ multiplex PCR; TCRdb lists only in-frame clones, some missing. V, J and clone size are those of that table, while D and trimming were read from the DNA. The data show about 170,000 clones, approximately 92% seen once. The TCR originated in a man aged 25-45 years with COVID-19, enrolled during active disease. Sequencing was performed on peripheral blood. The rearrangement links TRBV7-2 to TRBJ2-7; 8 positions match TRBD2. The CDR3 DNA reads TGTGCCAGCAGCTTAGAGGGCGGGGGGCTACCCTACGAGCAGTACTTC. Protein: CASSLEGGGLPYEQYF.